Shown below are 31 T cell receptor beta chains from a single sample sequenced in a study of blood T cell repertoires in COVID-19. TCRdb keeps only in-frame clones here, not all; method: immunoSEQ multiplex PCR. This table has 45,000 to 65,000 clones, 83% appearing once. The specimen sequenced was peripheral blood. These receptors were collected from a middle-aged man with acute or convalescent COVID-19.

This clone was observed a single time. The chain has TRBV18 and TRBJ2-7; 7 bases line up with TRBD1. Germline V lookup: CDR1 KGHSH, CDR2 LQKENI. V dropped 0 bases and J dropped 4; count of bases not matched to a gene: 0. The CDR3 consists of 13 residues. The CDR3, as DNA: TGTGCCAGCTCACCACCGGACAGGTACGAGCAGTACTTC. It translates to CASSPPDRYEQYF.

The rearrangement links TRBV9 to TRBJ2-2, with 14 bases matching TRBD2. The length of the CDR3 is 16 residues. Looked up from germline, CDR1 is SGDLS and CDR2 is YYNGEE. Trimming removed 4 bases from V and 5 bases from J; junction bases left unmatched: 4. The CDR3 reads CASSSWTSGGTGELFF. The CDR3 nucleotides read TGTGCCAGCAGCTCATGGACTAGCGGGGGGACCGGGGAGCTGTTTTTT.

CDR3 coding DNA: TGTGCCAGCAGTTATTCGGGACAGGGGAGGCCCGGGGAGCTGTTTTTT. Translating it yields CASSYSGQGRPGELFF. The chain links TRBV6-5 to TRBJ2-2, with 10 bases fitting TRBD1. The J segment lost 6 bases and the V segment lost 3 bases, leaving 7 bases of the junction unmatched. The germline gives CDR1 MNHEY, CDR2 SVGAGI. The CDR3 totals 16 residues.

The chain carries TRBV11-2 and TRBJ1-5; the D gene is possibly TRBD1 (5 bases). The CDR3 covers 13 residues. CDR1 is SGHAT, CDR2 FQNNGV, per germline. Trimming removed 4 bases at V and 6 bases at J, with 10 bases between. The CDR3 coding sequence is TGTGCCAGCAGCTGGGGGGACGGTCAGCCCCAGCATTTT. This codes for CASSWGDGQPQHF. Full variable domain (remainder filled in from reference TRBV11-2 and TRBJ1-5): EAGVAQSPRYKIIEKRQSVAFWCNPISGHATLYWYQQILGQGPKLLIQFQNNGVVDDSQLPKDRFSAERLKGVDSTLKIQPAKLEDSAVYLCASSWGDGQPQHFGDGTRLSIL.

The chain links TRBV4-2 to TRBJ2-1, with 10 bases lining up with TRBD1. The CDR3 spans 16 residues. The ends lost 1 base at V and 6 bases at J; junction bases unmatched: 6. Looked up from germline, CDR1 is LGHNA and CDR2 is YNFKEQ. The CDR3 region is CASSQAGTGDPNEQFF. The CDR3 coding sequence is TGTGCCAGCAGCCAAGCTGGGACAGGGGACCCCAATGAGCAGTTCTTC.

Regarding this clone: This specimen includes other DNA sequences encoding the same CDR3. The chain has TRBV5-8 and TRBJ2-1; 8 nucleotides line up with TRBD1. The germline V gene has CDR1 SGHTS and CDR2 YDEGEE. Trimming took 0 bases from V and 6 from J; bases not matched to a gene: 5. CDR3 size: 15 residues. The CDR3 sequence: CASSLDVGTGNEQFF. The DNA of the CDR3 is TGTGCCAGCAGCTTGGACGTGGGGACAGGCAATGAGCAGTTCTTC.

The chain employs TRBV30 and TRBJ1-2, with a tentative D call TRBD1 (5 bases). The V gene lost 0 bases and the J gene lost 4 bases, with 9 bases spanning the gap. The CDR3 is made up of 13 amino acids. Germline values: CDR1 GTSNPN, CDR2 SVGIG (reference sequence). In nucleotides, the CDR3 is TGTGCCTGGAGTGTTCAGGGAACCTATGGCTACACCTTC. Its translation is CAWSVQGTYGYTF.

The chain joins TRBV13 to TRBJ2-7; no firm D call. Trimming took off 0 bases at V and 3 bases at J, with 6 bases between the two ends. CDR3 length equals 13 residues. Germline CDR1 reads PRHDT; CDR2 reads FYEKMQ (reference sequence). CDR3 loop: CASSLGTGYEQYV. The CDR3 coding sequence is TGTGCCAGCAGCTTAGGAACGGGCTACGAGCAGTACGTC.

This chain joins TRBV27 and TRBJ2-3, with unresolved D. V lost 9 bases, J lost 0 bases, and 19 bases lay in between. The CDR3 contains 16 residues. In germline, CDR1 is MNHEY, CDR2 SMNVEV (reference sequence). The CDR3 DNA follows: TGTGCCAGAGTTACTACATATATCTCTAGCACAGATACGCAGTATTTT. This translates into CARVTTYISSTDTQYF.

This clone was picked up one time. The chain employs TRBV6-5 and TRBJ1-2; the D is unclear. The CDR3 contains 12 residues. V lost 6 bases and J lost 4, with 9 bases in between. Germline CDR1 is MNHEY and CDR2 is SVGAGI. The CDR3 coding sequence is TGTGCCAGCAGCCCAGACTCCTATGGCTACACCTTC. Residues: CASSPDSYGYTF.

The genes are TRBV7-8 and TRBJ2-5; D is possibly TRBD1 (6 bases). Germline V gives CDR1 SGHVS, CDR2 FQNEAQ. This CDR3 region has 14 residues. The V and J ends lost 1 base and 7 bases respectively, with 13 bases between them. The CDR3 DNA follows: TGTGCCAGCAGCTTAGGACAGGCGGAATGGACCCAGTACTTC. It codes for CASSLGQAEWTQYF.

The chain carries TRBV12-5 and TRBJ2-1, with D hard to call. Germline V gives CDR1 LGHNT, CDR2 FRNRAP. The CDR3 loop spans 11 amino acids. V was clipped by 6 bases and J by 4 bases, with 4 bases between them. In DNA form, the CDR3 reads TGTGCTAGTGGCCTTTACAATGAGCAGTTCTTC. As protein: CASGLYNEQFF.

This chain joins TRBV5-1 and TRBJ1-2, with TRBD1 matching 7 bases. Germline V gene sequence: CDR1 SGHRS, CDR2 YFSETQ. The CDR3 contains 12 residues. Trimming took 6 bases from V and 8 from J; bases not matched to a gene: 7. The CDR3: CASTTGAEGYTF. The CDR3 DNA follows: TGCGCCAGCACCACAGGGGCGGAAGGCTACACCTTC.

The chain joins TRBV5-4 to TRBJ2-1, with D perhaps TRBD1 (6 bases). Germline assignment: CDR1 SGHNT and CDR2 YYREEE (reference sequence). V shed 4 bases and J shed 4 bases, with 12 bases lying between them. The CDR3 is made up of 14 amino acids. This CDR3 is CASSDGTNYNEQFF. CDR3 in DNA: TGTGCCAGCAGCGATGGGACAAATTACAATGAGCAGTTCTTC.

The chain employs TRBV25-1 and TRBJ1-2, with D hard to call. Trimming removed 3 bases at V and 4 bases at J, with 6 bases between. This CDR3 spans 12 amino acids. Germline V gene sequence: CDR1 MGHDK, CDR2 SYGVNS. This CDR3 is CASSEGSYGYTF. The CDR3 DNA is TGTGCCAGCAGTGAGGGCAGCTATGGCTACACCTTC.

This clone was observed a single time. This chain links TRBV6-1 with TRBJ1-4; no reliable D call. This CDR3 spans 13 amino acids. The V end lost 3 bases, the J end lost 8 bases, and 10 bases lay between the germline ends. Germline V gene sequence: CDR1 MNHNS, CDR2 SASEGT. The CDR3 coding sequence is TGTGCCAGCAGTGAGAGTATTCTAGAAAAACTGTTTTTT. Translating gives CASSESILEKLFF.

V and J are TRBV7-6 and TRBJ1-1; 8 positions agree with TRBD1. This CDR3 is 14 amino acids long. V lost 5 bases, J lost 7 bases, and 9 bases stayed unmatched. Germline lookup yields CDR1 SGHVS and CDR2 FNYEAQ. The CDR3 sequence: CASSPGQAIGEAFF. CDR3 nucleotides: TGTGCCAGCAGCCCGGGACAGGCTATCGGTGAAGCTTTCTTT.

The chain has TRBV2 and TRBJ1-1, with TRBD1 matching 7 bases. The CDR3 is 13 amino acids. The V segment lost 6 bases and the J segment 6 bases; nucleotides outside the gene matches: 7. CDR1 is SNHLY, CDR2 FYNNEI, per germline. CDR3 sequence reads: CASRVTGLAEAFF. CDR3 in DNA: TGTGCCAGCAGGGTGACAGGGCTCGCTGAAGCTTTCTTT.

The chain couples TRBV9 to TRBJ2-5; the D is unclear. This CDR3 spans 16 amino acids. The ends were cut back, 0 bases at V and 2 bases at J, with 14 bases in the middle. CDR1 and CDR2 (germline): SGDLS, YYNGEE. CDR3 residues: CASSVADVGTQETQYF. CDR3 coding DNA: TGTGCCAGCAGCGTAGCTGATGTGGGCACACAAGAGACCCAGTACTTC.

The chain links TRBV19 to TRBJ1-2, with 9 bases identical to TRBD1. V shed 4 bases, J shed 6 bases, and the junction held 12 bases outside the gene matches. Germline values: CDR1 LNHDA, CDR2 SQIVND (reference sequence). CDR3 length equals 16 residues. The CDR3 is CASSREAAGTGHGYTF. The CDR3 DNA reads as TGTGCCAGTAGTAGAGAGGCTGCAGGGACAGGGCATGGCTACACCTTC. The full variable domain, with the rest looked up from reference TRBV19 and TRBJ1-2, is DGGITQSPKYLFRKEGQNVTLSCEQNLNHDAMYWYRQDPGQGLRLIYYSQIVNDFQKGDIAEGYSVSREKKESFPLTVTSAQKNPTAFYLCASSREAAGTGHGYTFGSGTRLTVV.

CDR3 DNA: TGCGCCAGCAGCTTGGGGACAGGGACGACCTACGAGCAGTACGTC. Its translation: CASSLGTGTTYEQYV. This rearrangement joins TRBV5-1 to TRBJ2-7; TRBD1 aligns across 8 bases. The germline CDR1 and CDR2 sequences are SGHRS and YFSETQ. V dropped 0 bases and J dropped 2; count of bases not matched to a gene: 4. The CDR3 runs 15 residues.

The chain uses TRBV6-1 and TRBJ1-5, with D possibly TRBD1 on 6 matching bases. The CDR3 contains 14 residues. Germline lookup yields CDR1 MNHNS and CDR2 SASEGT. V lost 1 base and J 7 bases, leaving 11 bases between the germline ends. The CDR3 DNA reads TGTGCCAGCAGTGAAGTGGGGGCCGTCCAGCCCCAGCATTTT. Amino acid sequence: CASSEVGAVQPQHF.

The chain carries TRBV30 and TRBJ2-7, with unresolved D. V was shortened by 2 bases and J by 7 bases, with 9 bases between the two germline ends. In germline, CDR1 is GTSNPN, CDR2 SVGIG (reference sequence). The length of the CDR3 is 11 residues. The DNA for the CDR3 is TGTGCCTGGAGTAGTAGAGGAGAGCAGTACTTC. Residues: CAWSSRGEQYF.

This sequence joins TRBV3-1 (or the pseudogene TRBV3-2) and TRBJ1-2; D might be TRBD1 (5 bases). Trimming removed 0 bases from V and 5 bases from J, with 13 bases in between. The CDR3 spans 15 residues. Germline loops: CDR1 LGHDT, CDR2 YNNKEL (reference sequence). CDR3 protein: CASSQDPRDSYGYTF. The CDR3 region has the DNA TGTGCCAGCAGCCAAGATCCCCGAGACAGTTATGGCTACACCTTC.

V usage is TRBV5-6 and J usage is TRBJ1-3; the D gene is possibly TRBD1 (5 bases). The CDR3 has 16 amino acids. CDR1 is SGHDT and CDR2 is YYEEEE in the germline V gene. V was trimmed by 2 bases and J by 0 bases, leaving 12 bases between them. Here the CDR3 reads CASSFKQAVSGNTIYF. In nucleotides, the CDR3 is TGTGCCAGCAGCTTTAAACAGGCGGTCTCTGGAAACACCATATATTTT. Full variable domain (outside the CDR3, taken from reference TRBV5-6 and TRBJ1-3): DAGVTQSPTHLIKTRGQQVTLRCSPKSGHDTVSWYQQALGQGPQFIFQYYEEEERQRGNFPDRFSGHQFPNYSSELNVNALLLGDSALYLCASSFKQAVSGNTIYFGEGSWLTVV.

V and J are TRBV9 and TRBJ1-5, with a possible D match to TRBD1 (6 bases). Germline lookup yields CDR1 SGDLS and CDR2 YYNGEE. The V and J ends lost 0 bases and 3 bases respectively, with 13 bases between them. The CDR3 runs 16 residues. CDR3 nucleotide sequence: TGTGCCAGCAGCGTAGATCCAGGGGCTCCCAATCAGCCCCAGCATTTT. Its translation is CASSVDPGAPNQPQHF.

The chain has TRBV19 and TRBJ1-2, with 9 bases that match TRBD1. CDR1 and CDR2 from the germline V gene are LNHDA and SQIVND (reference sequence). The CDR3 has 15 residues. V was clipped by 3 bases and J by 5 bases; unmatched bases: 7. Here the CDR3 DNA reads TGTGCCAGTAGTATTCCGGGACAGGGCGGTTATGGCTACACCTTC. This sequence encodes CASSIPGQGGYGYTF.

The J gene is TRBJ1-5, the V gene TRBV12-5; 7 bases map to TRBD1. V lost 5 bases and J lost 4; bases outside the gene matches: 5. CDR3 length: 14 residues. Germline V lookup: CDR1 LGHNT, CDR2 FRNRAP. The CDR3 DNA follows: TGTGCTAGTGGTGGGGGACAGCTGAATCAGCCCCAGCATTTT. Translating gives CASGGGQLNQPQHF.

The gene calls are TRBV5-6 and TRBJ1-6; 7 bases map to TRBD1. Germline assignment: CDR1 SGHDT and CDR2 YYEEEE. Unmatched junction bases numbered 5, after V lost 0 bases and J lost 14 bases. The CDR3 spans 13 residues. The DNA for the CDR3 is TGTGCCAGCAGCTTGGGACAGGGCGAGGCCCTCCACTTT. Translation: CASSLGQGEALHF.

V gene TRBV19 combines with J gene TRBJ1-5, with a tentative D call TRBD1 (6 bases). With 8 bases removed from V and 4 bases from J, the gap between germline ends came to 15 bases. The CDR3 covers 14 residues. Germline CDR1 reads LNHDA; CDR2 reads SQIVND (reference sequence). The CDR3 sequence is CASGDKLLNQPQHF. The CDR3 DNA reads TGTGCCAGTGGGGACAAGCTTTTGAATCAGCCCCAGCATTTT.

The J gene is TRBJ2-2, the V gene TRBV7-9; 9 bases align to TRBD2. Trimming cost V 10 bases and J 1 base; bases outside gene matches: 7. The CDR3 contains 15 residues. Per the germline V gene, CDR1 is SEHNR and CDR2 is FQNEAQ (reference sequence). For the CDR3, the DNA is TGTGCCATGCAAGTAGCGGGGGTGAACACCGGGGAGCTGTTTTTT. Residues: CAMQVAGVNTGELFF.